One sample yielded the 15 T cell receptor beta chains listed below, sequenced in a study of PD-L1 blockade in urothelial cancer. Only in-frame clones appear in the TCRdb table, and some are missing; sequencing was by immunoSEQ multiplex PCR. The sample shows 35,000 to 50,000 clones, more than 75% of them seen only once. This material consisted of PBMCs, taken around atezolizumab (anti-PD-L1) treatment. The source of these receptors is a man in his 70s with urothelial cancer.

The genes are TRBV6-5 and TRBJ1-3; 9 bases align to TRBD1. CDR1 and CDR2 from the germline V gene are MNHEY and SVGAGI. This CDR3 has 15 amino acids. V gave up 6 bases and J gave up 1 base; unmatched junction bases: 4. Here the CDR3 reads CASRPTGGSGNTIYF. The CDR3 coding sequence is TGTGCCAGCAGACCGACAGGGGGGTCTGGAAACACCATATATTTT.

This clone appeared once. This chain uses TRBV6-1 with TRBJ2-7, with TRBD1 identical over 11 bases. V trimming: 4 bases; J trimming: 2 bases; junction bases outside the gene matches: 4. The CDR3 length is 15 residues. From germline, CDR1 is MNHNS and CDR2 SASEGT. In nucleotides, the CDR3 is TGTGCCAGCAGTGCCAGGACAGGGGGCACCTACGAGCAGTACTTC. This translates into CASSARTGGTYEQYF.

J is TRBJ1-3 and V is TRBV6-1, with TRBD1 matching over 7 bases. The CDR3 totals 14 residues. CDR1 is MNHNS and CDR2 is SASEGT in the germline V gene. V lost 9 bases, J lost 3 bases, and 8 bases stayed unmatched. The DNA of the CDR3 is TGTGCCAGTCGGGGCGGACAGGATGGAAACACCATATATTTT. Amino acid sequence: CASRGGQDGNTIYF.

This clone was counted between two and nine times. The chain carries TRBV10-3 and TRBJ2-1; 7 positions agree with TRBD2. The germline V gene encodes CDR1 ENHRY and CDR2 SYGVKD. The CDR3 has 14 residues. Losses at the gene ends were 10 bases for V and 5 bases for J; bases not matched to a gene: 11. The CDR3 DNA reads TGTGCCACCGAACCTTCTAGCGGAGACAATGAGCAGTTCTTC. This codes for CATEPSSGDNEQFF.

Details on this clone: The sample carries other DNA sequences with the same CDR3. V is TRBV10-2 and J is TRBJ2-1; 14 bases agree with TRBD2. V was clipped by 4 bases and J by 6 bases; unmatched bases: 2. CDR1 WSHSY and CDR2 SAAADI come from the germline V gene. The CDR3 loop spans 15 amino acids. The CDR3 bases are TGCGCCAGCAGTGGGGGACTAGCGGGAGTCAATGAGCAGTTCTTC. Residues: CASSGGLAGVNEQFF.

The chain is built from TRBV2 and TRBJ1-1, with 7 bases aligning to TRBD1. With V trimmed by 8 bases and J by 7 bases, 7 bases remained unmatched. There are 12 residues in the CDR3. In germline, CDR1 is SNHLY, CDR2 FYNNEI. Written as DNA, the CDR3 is TGTGCCAGCCTATCCCGGGACAGTGAAGCTTTCTTT. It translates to CASLSRDSEAFF.

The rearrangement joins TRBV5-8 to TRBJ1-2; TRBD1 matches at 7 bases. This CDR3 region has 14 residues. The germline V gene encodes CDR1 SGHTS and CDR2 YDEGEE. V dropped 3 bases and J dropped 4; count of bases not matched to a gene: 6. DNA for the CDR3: TGTGCCAGCAGCTCAAGGACAGGTAGCTATGGCTACACCTTC. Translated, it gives CASSSRTGSYGYTF.

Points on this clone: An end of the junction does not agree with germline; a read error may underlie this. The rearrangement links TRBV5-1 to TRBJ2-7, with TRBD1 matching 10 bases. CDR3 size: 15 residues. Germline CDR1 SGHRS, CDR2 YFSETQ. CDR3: CASSLGQGKGYEQYF. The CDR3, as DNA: TGCGCCAGCAGTTTGGGACAGGGGAAGGGCTACGAGCAGTACTTC.

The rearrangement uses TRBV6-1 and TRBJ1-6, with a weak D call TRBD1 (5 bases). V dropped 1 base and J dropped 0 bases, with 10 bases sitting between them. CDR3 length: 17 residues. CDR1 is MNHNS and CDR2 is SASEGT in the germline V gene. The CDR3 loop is CASSEVGGSSYNSPLHF. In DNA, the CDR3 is TGTGCCAGCAGTGAAGTGGGGGGTAGCTCCTATAATTCACCCCTCCACTTT.

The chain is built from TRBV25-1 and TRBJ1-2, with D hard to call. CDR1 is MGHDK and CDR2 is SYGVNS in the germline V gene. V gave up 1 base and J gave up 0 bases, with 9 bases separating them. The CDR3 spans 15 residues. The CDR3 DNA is TGTGCCAGCAGTGAATCCCAGGTAGCTAACTATGGCTACACCTTC. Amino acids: CASSESQVANYGYTF.

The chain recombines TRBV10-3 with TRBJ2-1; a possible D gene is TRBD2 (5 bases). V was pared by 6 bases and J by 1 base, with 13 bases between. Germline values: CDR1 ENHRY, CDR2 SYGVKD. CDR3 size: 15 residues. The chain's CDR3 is CAISLTLDSYNEQFF. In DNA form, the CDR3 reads TGTGCCATCAGCCTGACACTAGATTCCTACAATGAGCAGTTCTTC.

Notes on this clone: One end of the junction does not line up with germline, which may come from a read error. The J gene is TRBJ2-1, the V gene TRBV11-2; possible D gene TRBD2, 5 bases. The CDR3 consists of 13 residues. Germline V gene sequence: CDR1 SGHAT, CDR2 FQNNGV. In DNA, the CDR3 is TGTGCCAGCAGCCTAGAGAGGGACAATGAGCAGTTCTTC. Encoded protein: CASSLERDNEQFF.

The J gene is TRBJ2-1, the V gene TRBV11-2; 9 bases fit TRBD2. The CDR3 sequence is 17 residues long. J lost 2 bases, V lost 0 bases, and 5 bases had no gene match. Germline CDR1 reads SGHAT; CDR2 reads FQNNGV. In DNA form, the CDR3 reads TGTGCCAGCAGCTTAGATCCCGCGGGAGGGCCCTACAATGAGCAGTTCTTC. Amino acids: CASSLDPAGGPYNEQFF.

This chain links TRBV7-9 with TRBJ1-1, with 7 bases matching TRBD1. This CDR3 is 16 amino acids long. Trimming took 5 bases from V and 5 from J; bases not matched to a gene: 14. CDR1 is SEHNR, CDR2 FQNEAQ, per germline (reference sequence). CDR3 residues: CASSRSTPDRVTEAFF. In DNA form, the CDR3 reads TGTGCCAGCAGCCGATCTACCCCTGACAGGGTAACTGAAGCTTTCTTT.

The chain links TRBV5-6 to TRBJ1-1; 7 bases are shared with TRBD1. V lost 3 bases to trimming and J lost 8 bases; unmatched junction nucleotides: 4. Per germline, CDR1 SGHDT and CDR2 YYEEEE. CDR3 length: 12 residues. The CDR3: CASSSLDREAFF. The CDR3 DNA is TGTGCCAGCAGCTCGCTGGACAGGGAAGCTTTCTTT.